Presented here are 20 T cell receptor beta chains from one specimen sequenced in a study of CD8 T cells in ankylosing spondylitis. Study-level results: Within ankylosing spondylitis blood, a TCR beta motif made up of roughly eight highly homologous variants appeared to be characteristic.

These receptors have no known antigen. TCRdb re-called the 5' RACE reads through MiXCR, storing one row per CDR3 protein. In the table there are roughly 450,000 distinct CDR3 sequences, around 26% of which are singletons. Material for sequencing was blood, either unsorted or a sorted T cell fraction (not recorded which). The receptors were sampled from a male donor with ankylosing spondylitis.

This clonotype was observed many times. V gene TRBV20-1 combines with J gene TRBJ1-2; no definite D call. The CDR3 consists of 11 residues. Per germline, CDR1 DFQATT and CDR2 SNEGSKA (reference sequence). V lost 6 bases to trimming and J lost 0 bases, with 5 bases between them. The DNA for the CDR3 is TGCAGTGCCCTCTCTAACTATGGCTACACCTTC. It yields the protein CSALSNYGYTF.

This clonotype was seen a handful of times. This chain uses TRBV6-1 with TRBJ1-5; possible D gene TRBD1, 5 bases. Germline-derived CDR1 and CDR2 are MNHNS and SASEGT. The CDR3 is 15 amino acids. Trimming removed 7 bases at V and 4 bases at J, with 17 bases between. The CDR3 DNA follows: TGTGCCAGCACCCCTACTGGACACAGTAATCAGCCCCAGCATTTT. It codes for CASTPTGHSNQPQHF.

V and J are TRBV19 and TRBJ2-3, with no clear D. The CDR3 consists of 13 residues. V was pared by 6 bases and J by 2 bases, with 9 bases between. Germline-derived CDR1 and CDR2 are LNHDA and SQIVND (reference sequence). The CDR3 region is CASRQLHTDTQYF. CDR3 in DNA: TGTGCCAGTAGACAACTCCACACAGATACGCAGTATTTT.

The rearrangement uses TRBV4-1 and TRBJ2-5; D is unresolved. This CDR3 spans 14 amino acids. CDR1 and CDR2 from the germline V gene are MGHRA and YSYEKL. Trimming left V 4 bases short and J 5 bases short, with 14 bases between. CDR3 in amino acids: CASSPPGVWETQYF. Written as DNA, the CDR3 is TGCGCCAGCAGCCCGCCAGGTGTATGGGAGACCCAGTACTTC.

The V and J genes are TRBV29-1 and TRBJ2-3; maybe TRBD2 (6 bases). V was pared by 4 bases and J by 0 bases, with 20 bases between. The CDR3 covers 17 residues. Germline CDR1 is SQVTM and CDR2 is ANQGSEA. The CDR3 region has the DNA TGCAGCGTTGTGGCGGCCCTCGCGGGGTTTAGCACAGATACGCAGTATTTT. Translation: CSVVAALAGFSTDTQYF.

V is TRBV24-1 and J is TRBJ2-5; D may match TRBD1 or TRBD2 (5 bases each). Trimming took off 3 bases at V and 3 bases at J, with 13 bases between the two ends. In germline, CDR1 is KGHDR, CDR2 SFDVKD. The CDR3 extends over 15 amino acids. DNA for the CDR3: TGTGCCACCAGTGATGGTGGGGACCCAAAAGAGACCCAGTACTTC. Translating it yields CATSDGGDPKETQYF.

The rearrangement uses TRBV7-2 and TRBJ2-7; the match to TRBD2 covers 12 bases. Per the germline V gene, CDR1 is SGHTA and CDR2 is FQGNSA. The CDR3 runs 17 residues. V gave up 1 base and J gave up 6 bases; unmatched junction bases: 10. CDR3 in DNA: TGTGCCAGCAGCTTAGGTCCTAGCGGGAGGGCTGGACGCGAGCAGTACTTC. It codes for CASSLGPSGRAGREQYF.

The chain has TRBV5-1 and TRBJ1-3; no clear D gene. Per the germline V gene, CDR1 is SGHRS and CDR2 is YFSETQ. CDR3 length: 16 residues. V was cut by 0 bases and J by 2 bases, with 12 bases left in between. Here the CDR3 reads CASSLGGDPAGNTIYF. The CDR3 DNA reads as TGCGCCAGCAGCTTGGGTGGTGACCCGGCTGGAAACACCATATATTTT.

The genes are TRBV2 and TRBJ2-2; D unclear. V was pared by 5 bases and J by 4 bases, with 8 bases between. Per the germline V gene, CDR1 is SNHLY and CDR2 is FYNNEI. The CDR3 is 13 amino acids. CDR3 coding DNA: TGTGCCAGCAGTTCCGGGCCCACCGGGGAGCTGTTTTTT. Translation: CASSSGPTGELFF.

The V and J genes are TRBV5-1 and TRBJ2-1, with 8 bases fitting TRBD1. CDR1 is SGHRS and CDR2 is YFSETQ in the germline V gene. V shed 0 bases, J shed 4 bases, and the junction held 6 bases outside the gene matches. The CDR3 is 16 amino acids. CDR3 nucleotides: TGCGCCAGCAGCTTGGGCCCGGACAGGGTTTACAATGAGCAGTTCTTC. The encoded protein is CASSLGPDRVYNEQFF.

The CDR3: CATSRDLGGGGQPQHF. As DNA, the CDR3 is TGTGCCACCAGCAGAGATTTAGGAGGGGGAGGTCAGCCCCAGCATTTT. This rearrangement joins TRBV15 to TRBJ1-5; weak D call: TRBD1 (6 bases). Trimming removed 0 bases at V and 6 bases at J, with 15 bases between. Germline CDR1 and CDR2: LNHNV and YYDKDF (reference sequence). CDR3 length equals 16 residues. The entire variable domain, with the rest obtained from reference TRBV15 and TRBJ1-5, is as follows: DAMVIQNPRYQVTQFGKPVTLSCSQTLNHNVMYWYQQKSSQAPKLLFHYYDKDFNNEADTPDNFQSRRPNTSFCFLDIRSPGLGDTAMYLCATSRDLGGGGQPQHFGDGTRLSIL.

Ten or more counts support this clonotype. J is TRBJ2-3 and V is TRBV12-3 or TRBV12-4; 12 positions match TRBD2. With V trimmed by 8 bases and J by 2 bases, 11 bases remained unmatched. The CDR3 totals 17 residues. The CDR3 sequence: CASGDRGLAGHTDTQYF. In DNA, the CDR3 is TGTGCCAGCGGAGACAGGGGACTAGCGGGCCACACAGATACGCAGTATTTT.

CDR3 sequence: CASSSRDSGANVLTF. The CDR3 nucleotides are TGTGCCAGCAGTTCGAGAGACTCTGGGGCCAACGTCCTGACTTTC. The chain links TRBV12-3 or TRBV12-4 to TRBJ2-6; no firm D call. The CDR3 covers 15 residues. Trimming took 4 bases from V and 0 from J, leaving 7 bases between them.

Worth noting for this clonotype: An end of the junction does not agree with germline; a read error may underlie this. The chain couples TRBV9 to TRBJ1-1; 8 bases are a match to TRBD1. The CDR3 contains 14 residues. CDR1 and CDR2 (germline): SGDLS, YYNGEE. CDR3 sequence reads: CASSVVAGQGEVFF. CDR3 bases: TGTGCCAGCAGCGTAGTGGCTGGACAGGGTGAAGTTTTCTTT.

This clonotype was detected only a few times. The CDR3 nucleotides read TGCGCCAGCAGCTTGGATGGGACCCCTGCCACAGATACGCAGTATTTT. It specifies CASSLDGTPATDTQYF. The chain combines TRBV5-1 with TRBJ2-3, with D perhaps TRBD1 or TRBD2 (5 bases each). V was pared by 0 bases and J by 2 bases, with 13 bases between. The germline V gene encodes CDR1 SGHRS and CDR2 YFSETQ. The CDR3 spans 16 residues.

This clonotype was counted many times. The genes are TRBV20-1 and TRBJ1-2, with D uncertain. Germline V gene data show CDR1 as DFQATT and CDR2 as SNEGSKA (reference sequence). The CDR3 runs to 14 residues. Trimming took off 6 bases at V and 5 bases at J, with 19 bases between the two ends. The DNA for the CDR3 is TGCAGTGCGGGGAAGGGCATGGAACAATATGGCTACACCTTC. This sequence encodes CSAGKGMEQYGYTF.

This clonotype has just a few counts. The chain is built from TRBV3-1 and TRBJ2-2; D may be TRBD1 (6 bases). There are 18 residues in the CDR3. V gave up 0 bases and J gave up 1 base, with 15 bases separating them. Germline assignment: CDR1 LGHDT and CDR2 YNNKEL (reference sequence). The CDR3 loop is CASSQDPRGQMNTGELFF. The CDR3 DNA reads TGTGCCAGCAGCCAAGATCCCAGGGGCCAAATGAACACCGGGGAGCTGTTTTTT.

The table lists this clonotype with a few counts. The rearrangement joins TRBV29-1 to TRBJ1-2; the D is unclear. Trimming cost V 5 bases and J 1 base, with 11 bases left between them. The CDR3 is 13 residues long. CDR1 and CDR2 (germline): SQVTM, ANQGSEA. CDR3 sequence reads: CSVSEPLNYGYTF. CDR3 coding DNA: TGCAGCGTTTCGGAACCCCTTAACTATGGCTACACCTTC. Variable domain in full (rest from reference TRBV29-1 and TRBJ1-2): SAVISQKPSRDICQRGTSLTIQCQVDSQVTMMFWYRQQPGQSLTLIATANQGSEATYESGFVIDKFPISRPNLTFSTLTVSNMSPEDSSIYLCSVSEPLNYGYTFGSGTRLTVV.

The V call is TRBV7-9, the J call TRBJ1-4, with D unclear. CDR1 is SEHNR, CDR2 FQNEAQ, per germline (reference sequence). The V and J ends lost 3 bases and 3 bases respectively, with 8 bases between them. The CDR3 length is 14 residues. DNA for the CDR3: TGTGCCAGCAGCTTTGGGGAATCTAATGAAAAACTGTTTTTT. Amino acid sequence: CASSFGESNEKLFF.

The table lists this clonotype with a few counts. The gene calls are TRBV6-1 and TRBJ2-1; 7 bases match TRBD1. Germline assignment: CDR1 MNHNS and CDR2 SASEGT. V lost 2 bases to trimming and J lost 15 bases; unmatched junction nucleotides: 16. The CDR3 is 15 amino acids. CDR3 coding DNA: TGTGCCAGCAGTGAACTTAGGACCACACAGGGGCCCCGGTTCTTC. The encoded protein is CASSELRTTQGPRFF.